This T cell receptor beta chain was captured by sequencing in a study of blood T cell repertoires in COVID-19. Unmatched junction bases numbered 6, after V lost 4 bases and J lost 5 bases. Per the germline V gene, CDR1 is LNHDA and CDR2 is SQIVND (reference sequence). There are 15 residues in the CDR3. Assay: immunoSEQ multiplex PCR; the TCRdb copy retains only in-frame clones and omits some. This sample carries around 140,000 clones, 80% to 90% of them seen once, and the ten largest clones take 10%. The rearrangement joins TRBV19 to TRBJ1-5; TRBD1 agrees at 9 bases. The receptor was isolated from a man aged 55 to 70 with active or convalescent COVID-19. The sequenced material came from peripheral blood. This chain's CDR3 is CASSTRDRVDQPQHF. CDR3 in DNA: TGTGCCAGTAGTACCCGGGACAGGGTGGATCAGCCCCAGCATTTT.